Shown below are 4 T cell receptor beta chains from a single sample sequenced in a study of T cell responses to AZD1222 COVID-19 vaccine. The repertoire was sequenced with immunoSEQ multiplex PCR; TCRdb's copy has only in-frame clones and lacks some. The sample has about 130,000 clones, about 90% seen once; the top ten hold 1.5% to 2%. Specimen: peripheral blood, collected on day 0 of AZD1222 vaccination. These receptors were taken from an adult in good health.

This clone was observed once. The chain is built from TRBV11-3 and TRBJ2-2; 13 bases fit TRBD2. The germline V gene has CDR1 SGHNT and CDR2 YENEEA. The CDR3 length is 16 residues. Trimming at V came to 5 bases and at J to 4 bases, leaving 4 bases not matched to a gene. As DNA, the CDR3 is TGTGCCAGCAGCCCGGGACTAGCGGGGACCACCGGGGAGCTGTTTTTT. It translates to CASSPGLAGTTGELFF. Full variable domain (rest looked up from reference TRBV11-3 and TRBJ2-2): EAGVVQSPRYKIIEKKQPVAFWCNPISGHNTLYWYLQNLGQGPELLIRYENEEAVDDSQLPKDRFSAERLKGVDSTLKIQPAELGDSAVYLCASSPGLAGTTGELFFGEGSRLTVL.

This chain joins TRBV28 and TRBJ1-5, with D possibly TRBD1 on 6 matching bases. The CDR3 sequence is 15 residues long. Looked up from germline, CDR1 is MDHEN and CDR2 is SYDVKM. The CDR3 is CVTGTLFYSNQPQHF. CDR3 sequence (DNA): TGTGTCACCGGGACATTGTTTTATAGCAATCAGCCCCAGCATTTT.

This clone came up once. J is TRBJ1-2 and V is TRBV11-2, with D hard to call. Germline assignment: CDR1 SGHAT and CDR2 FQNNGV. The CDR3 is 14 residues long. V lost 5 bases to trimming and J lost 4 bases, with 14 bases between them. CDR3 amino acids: CASSKQAGGYGYTF. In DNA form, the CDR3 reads TGTGCCAGCAGCAAACAAGCAGGAGGCTATGGCTACACCTTC.

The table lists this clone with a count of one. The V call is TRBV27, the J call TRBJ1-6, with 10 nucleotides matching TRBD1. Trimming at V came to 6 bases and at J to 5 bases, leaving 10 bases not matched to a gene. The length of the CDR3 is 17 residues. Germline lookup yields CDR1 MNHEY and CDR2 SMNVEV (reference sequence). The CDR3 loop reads CASRARTGGYHNSPLHF. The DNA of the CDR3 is TGTGCCAGCAGGGCTCGGACAGGGGGTTATCATAATTCACCCCTCCACTTT.